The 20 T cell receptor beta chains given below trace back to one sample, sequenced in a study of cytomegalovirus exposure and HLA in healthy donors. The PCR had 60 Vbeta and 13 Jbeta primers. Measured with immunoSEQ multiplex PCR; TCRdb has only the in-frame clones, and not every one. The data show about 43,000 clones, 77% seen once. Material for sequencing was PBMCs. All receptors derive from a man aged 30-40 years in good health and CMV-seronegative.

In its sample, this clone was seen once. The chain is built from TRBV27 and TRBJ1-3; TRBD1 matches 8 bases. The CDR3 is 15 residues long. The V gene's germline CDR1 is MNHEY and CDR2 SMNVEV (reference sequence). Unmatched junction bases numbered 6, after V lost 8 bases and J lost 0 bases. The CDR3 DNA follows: TGTGCCAGCGCTCGGGACAGGAACTCTGGAAACACCATATATTTT. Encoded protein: CASARDRNSGNTIYF.

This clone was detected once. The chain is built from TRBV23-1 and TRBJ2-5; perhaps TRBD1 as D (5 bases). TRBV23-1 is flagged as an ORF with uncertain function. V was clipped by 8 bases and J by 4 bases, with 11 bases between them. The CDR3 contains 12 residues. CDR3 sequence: CASPTARETQYF. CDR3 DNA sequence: TGCGCCAGCCCGACAGCCCGAGAGACCCAGTACTTC.

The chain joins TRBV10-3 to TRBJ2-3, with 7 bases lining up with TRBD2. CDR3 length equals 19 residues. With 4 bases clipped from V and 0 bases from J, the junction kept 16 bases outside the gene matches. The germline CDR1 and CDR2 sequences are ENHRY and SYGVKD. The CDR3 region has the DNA TGTGCCATCAGTGTAGATTGGGCTAGCGGAGCTTCTAGCACAGATACGCAGTATTTT. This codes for CAISVDWASGASSTDTQYF.

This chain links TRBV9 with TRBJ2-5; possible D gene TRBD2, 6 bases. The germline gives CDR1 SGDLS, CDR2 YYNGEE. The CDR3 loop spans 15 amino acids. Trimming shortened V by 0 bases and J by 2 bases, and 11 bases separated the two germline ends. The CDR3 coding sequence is TGTGCCAGCAGCGTAGGGGGGACTGCACAAGAGACCCAGTACTTC. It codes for CASSVGGTAQETQYF.

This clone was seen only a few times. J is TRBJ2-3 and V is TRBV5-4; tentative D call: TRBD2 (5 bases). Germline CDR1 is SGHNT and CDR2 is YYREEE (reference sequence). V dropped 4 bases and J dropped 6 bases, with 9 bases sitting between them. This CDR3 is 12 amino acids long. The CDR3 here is CASSRGPDTQYF. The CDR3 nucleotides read TGTGCCAGCAGCCGAGGGCCGGATACGCAGTATTTT.

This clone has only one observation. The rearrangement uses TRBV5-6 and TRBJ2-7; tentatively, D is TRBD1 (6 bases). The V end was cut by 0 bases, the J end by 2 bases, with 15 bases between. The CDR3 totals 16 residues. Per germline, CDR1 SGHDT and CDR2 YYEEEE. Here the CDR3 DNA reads TGTGCCAGCAGCTTGGTGGGGCGAGGGGGACCCTACGAGCAGTACTTC. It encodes CASSLVGRGGPYEQYF.

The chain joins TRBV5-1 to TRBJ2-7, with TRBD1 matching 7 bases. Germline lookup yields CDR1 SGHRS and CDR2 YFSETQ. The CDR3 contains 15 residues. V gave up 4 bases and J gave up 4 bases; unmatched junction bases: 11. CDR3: CASSATVQGRYEQYF. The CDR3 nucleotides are TGCGCCAGCAGCGCTACCGTACAGGGGAGATACGAGCAGTACTTC.

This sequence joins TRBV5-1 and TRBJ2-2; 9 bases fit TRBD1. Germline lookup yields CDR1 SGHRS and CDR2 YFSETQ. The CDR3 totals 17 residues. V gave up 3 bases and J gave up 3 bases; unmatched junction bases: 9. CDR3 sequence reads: CASSWPPGQGYTGELFF. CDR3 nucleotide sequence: TGCGCCAGCAGCTGGCCTCCGGGACAGGGCTACACCGGGGAGCTGTTTTTT.

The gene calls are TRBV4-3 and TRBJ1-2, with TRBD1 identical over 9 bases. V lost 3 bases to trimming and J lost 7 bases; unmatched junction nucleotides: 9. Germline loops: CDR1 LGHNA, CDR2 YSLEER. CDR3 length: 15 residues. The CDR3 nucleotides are TGCGCCAGCAGCCACATCGGACAGGGGATGCGTGGCTACACCTTC. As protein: CASSHIGQGMRGYTF.

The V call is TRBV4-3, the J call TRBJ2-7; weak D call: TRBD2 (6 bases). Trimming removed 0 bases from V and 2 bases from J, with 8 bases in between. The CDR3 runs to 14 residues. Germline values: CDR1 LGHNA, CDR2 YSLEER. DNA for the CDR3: TGCGCCAGCAGCCAAGAGGGGGGTACCTACGAGCAGTACTTC. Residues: CASSQEGGTYEQYF.

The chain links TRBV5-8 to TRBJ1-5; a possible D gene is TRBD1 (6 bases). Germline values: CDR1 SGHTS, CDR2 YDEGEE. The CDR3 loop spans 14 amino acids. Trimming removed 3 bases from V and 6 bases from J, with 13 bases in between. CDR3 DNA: TGTGCCAGCAGCTGGGGGGGGGCTATTCAGCCCCAGCATTTT. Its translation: CASSWGGAIQPQHF.

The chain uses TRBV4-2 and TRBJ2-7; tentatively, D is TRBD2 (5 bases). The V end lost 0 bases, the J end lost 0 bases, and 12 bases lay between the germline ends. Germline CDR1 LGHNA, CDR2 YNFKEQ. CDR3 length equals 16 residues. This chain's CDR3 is CASSQEPGRSSYEQYF. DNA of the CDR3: TGTGCCAGCAGCCAAGAACCGGGAAGGAGCTCCTACGAGCAGTACTTC.

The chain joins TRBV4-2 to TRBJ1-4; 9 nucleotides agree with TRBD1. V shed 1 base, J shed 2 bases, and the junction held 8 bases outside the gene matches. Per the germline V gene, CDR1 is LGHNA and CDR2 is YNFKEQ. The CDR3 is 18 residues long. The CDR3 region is CASSQALGQGRTNEKLFF. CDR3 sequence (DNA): TGTGCCAGCAGCCAAGCGCTGGGACAGGGCCGGACTAATGAAAAACTGTTTTTT.

The CDR3 region is CASSGTGGLQETQYF. Written as DNA, the CDR3 is TGCGCCAGCAGCGGTACAGGGGGCCTCCAAGAGACCCAGTACTTC. This chain joins TRBV5-1 and TRBJ2-5; 9 bases map to TRBD1. The CDR3 consists of 15 residues. The germline V gene has CDR1 SGHRS and CDR2 YFSETQ. After removal of 4 bases from V and 1 base from J, the junction contained 5 bases not matched to a gene.

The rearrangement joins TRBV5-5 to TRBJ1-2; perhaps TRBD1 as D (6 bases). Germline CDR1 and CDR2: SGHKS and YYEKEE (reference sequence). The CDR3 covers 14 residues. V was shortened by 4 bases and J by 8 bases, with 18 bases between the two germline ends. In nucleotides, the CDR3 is TGTGCCAGCAGCAAAAACCAGGGGCTTCACGGCTACACCTTC. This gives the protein CASSKNQGLHGYTF.

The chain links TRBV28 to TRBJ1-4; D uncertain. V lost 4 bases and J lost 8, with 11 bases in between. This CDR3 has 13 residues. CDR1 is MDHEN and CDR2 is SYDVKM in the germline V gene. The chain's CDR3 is CASSSYVREKLFF. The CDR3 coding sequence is TGTGCCAGCAGTTCGTACGTCAGGGAAAAACTGTTTTTT. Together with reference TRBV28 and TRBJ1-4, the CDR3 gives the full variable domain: DVKVTQSSRYLVKRTGEKVFLECVQDMDHENMFWYRQDPGLGLRLIYFSYDVKMKEKGDIPEGYSVSREKKERFSLILESASTNQTSMYLCASSSYVREKLFFGSGTQLSVL.

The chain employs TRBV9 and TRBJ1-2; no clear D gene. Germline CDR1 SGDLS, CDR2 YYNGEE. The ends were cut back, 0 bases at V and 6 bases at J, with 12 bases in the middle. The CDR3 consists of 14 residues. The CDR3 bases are TGTGCCAGCAGCGTAGGTCCCTCCTCGGATGGCTACACCTTC. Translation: CASSVGPSSDGYTF.

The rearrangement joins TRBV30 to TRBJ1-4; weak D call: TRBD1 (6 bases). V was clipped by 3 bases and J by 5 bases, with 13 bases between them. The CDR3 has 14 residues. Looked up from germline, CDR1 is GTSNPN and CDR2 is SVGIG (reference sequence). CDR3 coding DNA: TGTGCCTGGAGGGGGAGGGGGAAAAATGAAAAACTGTTTTTT. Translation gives CAWRGRGKNEKLFF.

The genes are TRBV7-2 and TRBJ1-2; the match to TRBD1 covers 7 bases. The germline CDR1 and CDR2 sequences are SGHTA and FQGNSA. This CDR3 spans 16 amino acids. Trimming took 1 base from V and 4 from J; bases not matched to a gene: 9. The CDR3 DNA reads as TGTGCCAGCAGCTTAGGACGACCCGGGACAGTCTATGGCTACACCTTC. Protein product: CASSLGRPGTVYGYTF.

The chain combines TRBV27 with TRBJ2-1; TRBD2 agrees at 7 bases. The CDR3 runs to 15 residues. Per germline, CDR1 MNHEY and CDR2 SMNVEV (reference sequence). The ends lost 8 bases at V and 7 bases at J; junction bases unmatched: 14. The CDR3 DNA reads TGTGCCAGCGACCCCTACGGGACTAACCATAATGAGCAGTTCTTC. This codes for CASDPYGTNHNEQFF.